This entry is about one T cell receptor beta chain. The target antigen is unknown. The method was immunoSEQ multiplex PCR; TCRdb's version includes in-frame clones alone and lacks a portion of them. The sample records about 73,000 clones, roughly 90% being singletons. Germline V lookup: CDR1 SGDLS, CDR2 YYNGEE. V lost 3 bases to trimming and J lost 0 bases, with 10 bases between them. The length of the CDR3 is 15 residues. The sample originates from a study of OX40 agonist ivuxolimab in advanced cancers. Whole-study context: Patients were given ivuxolimab, an antibody that agonizes OX40 (CD134). Every 2 weeks, ivuxolimab was infused into the patients intravenously at between 0.01 and 10 mg/kg.

Whole-study findings and limits: More expanded clones were found, on average, in CD8+ than in CD4+ T cells.

This TCR was sampled from an adult with an advanced solid tumor such as melanoma, head and neck, liver or kidney cancer. Sequencing was performed on CD4+ or CD8+ T cells sorted from blood, taken in a trial of the OX40 agonist ivuxolimab. The chain links TRBV9 to TRBJ2-1; D not certain. DNA for the CDR3: TGTGCCAGCAGCGGGTTTAAGGGCTCCTACAATGAGCAGTTCTTC. Protein sequence: CASSGFKGSYNEQFF.